The T cell receptor beta chain under discussion was sequenced for a study of blood T cell repertoires in COVID-19 (dated by TCRdb to about 2020). About the full investigation: Samples covering the acute and convalescent phases of COVID-19 were provided by collaborators in the United States, Italy and Spain. The prospective study material was composed of cDNA or gDNA derived from T cells, B-cell-depleted T cells, or PBMCs. Where available, HLA class I and class II types were taken from metadata supplied by the sample provider and were not determined by assay-based typing. The samples were drawn from two sources: the first 160 participants of the ongoing ImmuneRACE study, and 1,200 or so subjects contributed by 6 global collaborators. The sample metadata nearly always contained a de-identified subject ID, COVID-19 status, age in years and sex. The dataset comprised deeply sampled blood TCRbeta repertoires from subjects exposed to, actively infected with, or recovered from COVID-19. The repertoires were released in a freely available public database meant as a resource for research on the immune response to SARS-CoV-2.

The paper's findings and limits, for the study overall: The amount of clinical and demographic metadata varied by source and participant and was provided uncurated.

The trim is 6 bases for V and 6 bases for J, with a gap of 12 bases between the germline ends. CDR1 MNHNY and CDR2 SVGAGI are derived from the germline V gene (reference sequence). The CDR3 sequence holds 12 residues, the cysteine and phenylalanine included. The DNA shown is the 36-base CDR3, in frame from base 1. TCRbeta CDR3 regions were amplified from genomic DNA by means of the immunoSEQ Assay, a bias-controlled multiplex PCR. Per the source publication's procedure: The number of nucleated cells in each sample was estimated by amplification of reference gene primers within the assay. To quantify the absolute abundance of each unique TCRbeta CDR3 rearrangement, sequence reads were collapsed and filtered. Productive Simpson clonality was computed per sample as the square root of Simpson's diversity index over productive rearrangements. TCRdb stores this immuneACCESS table with in-frame sequences only. Part of the clones is absent; in the studies checked, under half of the shortfall reflects unresolved V genes, and no reason is known for the rest. V and J calls and clone size follow that table, whereas D and trimming were derived from the DNA. This sample lists 350,000 to 450,000 clones; around 84% were detected once. The ten largest clones take up more than 3% of the sample.

A remark on this clone: No cognate antigen has been identified for it. Base-call qualities are not available, and no considerably larger clone is one nucleotide away.

Collaborating institutions collected whole blood in K2EDTA tubes following their own protocols. For TCRbeta analysis, collaborator samples were shipped as frozen whole blood, as isolated PBMCs, or as DNA extracted from either sample type. The chain is assembled from TRBV6-6 and TRBJ2-7; too little of a D gene remains to name it. The sequence derives from a young woman with acute or convalescent COVID-19. The sample taken for sequencing was peripheral blood. The CDR3 in this case is CASRPENSEQYF. Read as DNA, the sequence is TGTGCCAGCAGACCTGAGAATTCCGAGCAGTACTTC.